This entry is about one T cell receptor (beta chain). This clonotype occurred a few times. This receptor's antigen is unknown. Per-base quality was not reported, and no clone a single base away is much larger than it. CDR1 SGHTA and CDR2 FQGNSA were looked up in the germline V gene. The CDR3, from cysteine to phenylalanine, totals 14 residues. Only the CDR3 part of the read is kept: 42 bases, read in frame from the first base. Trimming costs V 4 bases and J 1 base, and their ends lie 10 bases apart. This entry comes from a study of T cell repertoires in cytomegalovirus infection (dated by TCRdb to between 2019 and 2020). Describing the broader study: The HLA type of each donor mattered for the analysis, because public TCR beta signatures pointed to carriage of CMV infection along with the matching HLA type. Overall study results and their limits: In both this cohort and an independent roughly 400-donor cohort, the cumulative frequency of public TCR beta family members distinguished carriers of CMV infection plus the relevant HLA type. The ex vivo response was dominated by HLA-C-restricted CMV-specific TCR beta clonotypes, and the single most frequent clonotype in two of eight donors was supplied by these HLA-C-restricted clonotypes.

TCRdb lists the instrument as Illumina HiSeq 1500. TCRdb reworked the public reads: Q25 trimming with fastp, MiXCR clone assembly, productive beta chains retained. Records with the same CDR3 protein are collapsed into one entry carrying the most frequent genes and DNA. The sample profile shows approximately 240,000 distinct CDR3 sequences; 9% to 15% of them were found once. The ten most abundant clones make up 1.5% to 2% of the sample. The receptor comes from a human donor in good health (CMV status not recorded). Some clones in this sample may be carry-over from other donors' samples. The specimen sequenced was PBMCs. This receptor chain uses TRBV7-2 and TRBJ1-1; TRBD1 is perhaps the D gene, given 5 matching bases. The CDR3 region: CASSSGRENTEAFF. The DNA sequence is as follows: TGTGCCAGCAGCTCCGGCAGGGAGAACACTGAAGCTTTCTTT.